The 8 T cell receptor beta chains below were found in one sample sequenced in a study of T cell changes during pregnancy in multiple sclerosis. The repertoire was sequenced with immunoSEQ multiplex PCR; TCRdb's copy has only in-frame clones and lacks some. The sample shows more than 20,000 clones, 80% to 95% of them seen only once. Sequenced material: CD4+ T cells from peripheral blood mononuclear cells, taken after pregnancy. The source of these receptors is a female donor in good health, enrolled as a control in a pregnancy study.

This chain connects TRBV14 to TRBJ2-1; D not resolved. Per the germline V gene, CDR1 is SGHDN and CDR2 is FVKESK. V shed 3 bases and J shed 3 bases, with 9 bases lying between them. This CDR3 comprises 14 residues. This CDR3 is CASSQRQGYNEQFF. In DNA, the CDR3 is TGTGCCAGCAGCCAGAGACAAGGCTACAATGAGCAGTTCTTC.

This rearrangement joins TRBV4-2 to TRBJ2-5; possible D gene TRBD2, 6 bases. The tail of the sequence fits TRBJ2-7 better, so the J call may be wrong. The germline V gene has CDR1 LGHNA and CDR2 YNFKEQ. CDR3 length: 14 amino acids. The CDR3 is CASSQDPGVYEQYF. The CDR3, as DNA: TGTGCCAGCAGCCAAGATCCGGGAGTCTACGAGCAGTACTTC.

Written as DNA, the CDR3 is TGTGCCAGCAGGACAGGGCAGAACACTGAAGCTTTCTTT. It encodes CASRTGQNTEAFF. The chain couples TRBV6-1 to TRBJ1-1; TRBD1 agrees at 7 bases. With V trimmed by 6 bases and J by 1 base, 2 bases remained unmatched. Germline CDR1 and CDR2: MNHNS and SASEGT. This CDR3 region has 13 residues.

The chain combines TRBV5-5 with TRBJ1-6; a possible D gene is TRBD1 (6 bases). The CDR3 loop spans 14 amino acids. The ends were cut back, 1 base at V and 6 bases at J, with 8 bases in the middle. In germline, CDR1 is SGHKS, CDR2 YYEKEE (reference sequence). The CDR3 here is CASSLQGPNSPLHF. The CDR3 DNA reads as TGTGCCAGCAGCTTGCAGGGGCCTAATTCACCCCTCCACTTT.

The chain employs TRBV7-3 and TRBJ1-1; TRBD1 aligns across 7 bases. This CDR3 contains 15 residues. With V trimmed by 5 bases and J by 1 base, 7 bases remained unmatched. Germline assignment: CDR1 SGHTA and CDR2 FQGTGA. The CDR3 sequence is CASSPQGVPNTEAFF. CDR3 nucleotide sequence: TGTGCCAGCAGCCCCCAGGGGGTCCCGAACACTGAAGCTTTCTTT.

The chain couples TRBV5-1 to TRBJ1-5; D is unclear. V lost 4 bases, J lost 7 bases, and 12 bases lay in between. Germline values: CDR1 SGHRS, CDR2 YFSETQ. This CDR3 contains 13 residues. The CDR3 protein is CASSHGSGQPQHF. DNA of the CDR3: TGCGCCAGCAGCCACGGTTCGGGGCAGCCCCAGCATTTT.

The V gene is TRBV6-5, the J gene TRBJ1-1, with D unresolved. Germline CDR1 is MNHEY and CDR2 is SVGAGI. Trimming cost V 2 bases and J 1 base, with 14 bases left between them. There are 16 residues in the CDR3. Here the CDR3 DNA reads TGTGCCAGCAGTTACCCTACAAAAGGAGGGAACACTGAAGCTTTCTTT. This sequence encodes CASSYPTKGGNTEAFF.

The CDR3 bases are TGTGCCAGCAGTGAATGGGCGGGGAGGGCTTTCTTT. As protein: CASSEWAGRAFF. The J gene is TRBJ1-1, the V gene TRBV6-1, with D hard to call. This CDR3 has 12 residues. V gave up 2 bases and J gave up 11 bases, with 12 bases separating them. The germline V gene has CDR1 MNHNS and CDR2 SASEGT.